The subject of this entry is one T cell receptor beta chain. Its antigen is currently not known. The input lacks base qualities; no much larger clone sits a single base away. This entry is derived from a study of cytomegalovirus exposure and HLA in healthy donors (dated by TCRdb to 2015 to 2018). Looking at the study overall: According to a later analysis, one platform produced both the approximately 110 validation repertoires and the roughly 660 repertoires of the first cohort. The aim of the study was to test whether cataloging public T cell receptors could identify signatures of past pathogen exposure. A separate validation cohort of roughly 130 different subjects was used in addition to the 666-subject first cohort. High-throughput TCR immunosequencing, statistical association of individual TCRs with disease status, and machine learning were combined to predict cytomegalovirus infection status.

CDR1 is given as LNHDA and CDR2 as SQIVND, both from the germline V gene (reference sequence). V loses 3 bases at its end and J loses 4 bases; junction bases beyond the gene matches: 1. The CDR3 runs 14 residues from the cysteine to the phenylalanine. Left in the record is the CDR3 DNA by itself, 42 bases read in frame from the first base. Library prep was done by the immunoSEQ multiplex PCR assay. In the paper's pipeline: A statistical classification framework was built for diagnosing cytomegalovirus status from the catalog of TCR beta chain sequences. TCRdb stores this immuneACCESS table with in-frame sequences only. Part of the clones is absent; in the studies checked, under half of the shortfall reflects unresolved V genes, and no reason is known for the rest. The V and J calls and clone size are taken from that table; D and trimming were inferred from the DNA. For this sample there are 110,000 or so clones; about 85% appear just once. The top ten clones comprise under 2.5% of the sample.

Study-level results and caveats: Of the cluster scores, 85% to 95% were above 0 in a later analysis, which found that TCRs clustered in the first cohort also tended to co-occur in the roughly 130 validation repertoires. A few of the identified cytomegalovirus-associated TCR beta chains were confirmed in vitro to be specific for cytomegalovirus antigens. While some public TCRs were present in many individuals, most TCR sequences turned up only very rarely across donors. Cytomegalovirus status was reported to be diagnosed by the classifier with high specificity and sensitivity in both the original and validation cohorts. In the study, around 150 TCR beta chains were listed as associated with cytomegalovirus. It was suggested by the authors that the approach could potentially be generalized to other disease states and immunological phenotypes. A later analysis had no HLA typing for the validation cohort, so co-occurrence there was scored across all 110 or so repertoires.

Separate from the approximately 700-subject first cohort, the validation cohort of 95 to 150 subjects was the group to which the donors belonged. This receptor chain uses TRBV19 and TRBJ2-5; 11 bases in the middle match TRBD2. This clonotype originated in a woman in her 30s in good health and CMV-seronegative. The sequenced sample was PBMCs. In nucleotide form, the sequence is TGTGCCAGTAGTATTCTAGCGGGGGGAGAGACCCAGTACTTC. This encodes CASSILAGGETQYF.